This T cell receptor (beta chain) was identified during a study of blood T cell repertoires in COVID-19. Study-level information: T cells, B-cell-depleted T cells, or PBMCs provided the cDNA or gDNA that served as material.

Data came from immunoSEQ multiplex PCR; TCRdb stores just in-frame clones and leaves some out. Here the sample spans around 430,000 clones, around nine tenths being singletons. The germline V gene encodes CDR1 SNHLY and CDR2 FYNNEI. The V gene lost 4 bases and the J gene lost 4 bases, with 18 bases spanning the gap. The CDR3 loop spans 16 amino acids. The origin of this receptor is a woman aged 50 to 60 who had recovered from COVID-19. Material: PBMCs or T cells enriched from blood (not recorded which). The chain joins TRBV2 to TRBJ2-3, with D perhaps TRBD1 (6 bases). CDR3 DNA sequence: TGTGCCAGCAGTGGGGACAAGGACCGGGTGGCAGATACGCAGTATTTT. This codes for CASSGDKDRVADTQYF.